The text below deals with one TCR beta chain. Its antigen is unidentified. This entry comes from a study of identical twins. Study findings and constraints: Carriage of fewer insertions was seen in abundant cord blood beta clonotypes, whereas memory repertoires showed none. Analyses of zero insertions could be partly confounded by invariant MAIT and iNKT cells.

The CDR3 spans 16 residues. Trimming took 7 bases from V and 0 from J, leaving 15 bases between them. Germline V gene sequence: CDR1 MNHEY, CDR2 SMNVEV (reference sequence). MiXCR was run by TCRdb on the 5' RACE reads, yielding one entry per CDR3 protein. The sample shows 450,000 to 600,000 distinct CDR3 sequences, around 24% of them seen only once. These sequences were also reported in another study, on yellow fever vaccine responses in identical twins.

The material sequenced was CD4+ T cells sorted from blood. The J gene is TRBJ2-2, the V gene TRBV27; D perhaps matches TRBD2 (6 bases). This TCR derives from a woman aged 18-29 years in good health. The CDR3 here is CASNGGDTSNTGELFF. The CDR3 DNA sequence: TGTGCCAGCAATGGCGGGGATACCTCGAACACCGGGGAGCTGTTTTTT.